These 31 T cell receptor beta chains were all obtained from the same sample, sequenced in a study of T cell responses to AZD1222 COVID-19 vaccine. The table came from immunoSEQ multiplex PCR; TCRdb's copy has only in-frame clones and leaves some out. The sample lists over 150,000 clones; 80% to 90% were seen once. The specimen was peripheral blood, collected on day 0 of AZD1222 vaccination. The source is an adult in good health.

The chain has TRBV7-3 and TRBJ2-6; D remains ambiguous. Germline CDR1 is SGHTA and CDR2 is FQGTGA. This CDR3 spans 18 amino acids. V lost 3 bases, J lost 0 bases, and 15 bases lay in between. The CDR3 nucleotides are TGTGCCAGCAGCTTCGGAGTCAGAAAAAACTCTGGGGCCAACGTCCTGACTTTC. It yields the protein CASSFGVRKNSGANVLTF.

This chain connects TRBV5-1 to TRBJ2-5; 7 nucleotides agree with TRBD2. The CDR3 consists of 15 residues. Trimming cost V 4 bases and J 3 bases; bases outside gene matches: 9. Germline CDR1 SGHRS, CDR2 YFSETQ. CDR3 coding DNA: TGCGCCAGCAGCCCGGCCGGGACTACTGAAGAGACCCAGTACTTC. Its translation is CASSPAGTTEETQYF.

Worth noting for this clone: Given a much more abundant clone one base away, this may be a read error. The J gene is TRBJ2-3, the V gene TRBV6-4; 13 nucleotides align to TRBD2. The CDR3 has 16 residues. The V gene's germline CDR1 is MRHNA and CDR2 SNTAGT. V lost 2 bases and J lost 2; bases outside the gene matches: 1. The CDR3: CASSDTSGGATDTQYF. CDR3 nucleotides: TGTGCCAGCAGTGACACTAGCGGGGGGGCCACAGATACGCAGTATTTT.

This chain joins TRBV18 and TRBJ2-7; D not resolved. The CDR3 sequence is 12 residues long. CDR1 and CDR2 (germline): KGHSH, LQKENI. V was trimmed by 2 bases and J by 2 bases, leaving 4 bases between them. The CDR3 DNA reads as TGTGCCAGCTCACCAAACCCCTACGAGCAGTACGTC. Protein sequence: CASSPNPYEQYV.

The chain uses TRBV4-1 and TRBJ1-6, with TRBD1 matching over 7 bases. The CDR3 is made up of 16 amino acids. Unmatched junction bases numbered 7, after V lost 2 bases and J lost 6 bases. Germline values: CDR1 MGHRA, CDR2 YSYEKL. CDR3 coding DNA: TGCGCCAGCAGCCAAAAAACCGACAGGGCTAATTCACCCCTCCACTTT. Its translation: CASSQKTDRANSPLHF.

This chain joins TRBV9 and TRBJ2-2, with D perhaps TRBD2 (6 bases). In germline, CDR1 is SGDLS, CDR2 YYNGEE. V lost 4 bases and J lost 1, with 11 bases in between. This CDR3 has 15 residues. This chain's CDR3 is CASSPWGENTGELFF. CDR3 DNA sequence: TGTGCCAGCAGCCCGTGGGGGGAGAACACCGGGGAGCTGTTTTTT.

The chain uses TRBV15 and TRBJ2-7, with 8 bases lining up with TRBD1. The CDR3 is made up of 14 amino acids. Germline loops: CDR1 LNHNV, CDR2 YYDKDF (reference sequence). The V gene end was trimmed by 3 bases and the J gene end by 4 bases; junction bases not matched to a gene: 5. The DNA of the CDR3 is TGTGCCACCAGCAGCGACAGGGGCGGGTACGAGCAGTACTTC. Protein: CATSSDRGGYEQYF.

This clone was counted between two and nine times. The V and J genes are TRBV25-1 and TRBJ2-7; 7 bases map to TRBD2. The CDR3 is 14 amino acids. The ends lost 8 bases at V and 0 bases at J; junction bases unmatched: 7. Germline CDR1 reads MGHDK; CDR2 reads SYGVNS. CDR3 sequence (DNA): TGTGCCAGCGGGAGGGCAGCAAGCTCCTACGAGCAGTACTTC. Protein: CASGRAASSYEQYF.

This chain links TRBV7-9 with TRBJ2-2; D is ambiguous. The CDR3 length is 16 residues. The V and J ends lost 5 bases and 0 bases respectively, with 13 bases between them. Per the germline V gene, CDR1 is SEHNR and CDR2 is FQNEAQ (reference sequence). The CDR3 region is CASSTAGRTNTGELFF. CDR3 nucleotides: TGTGCCAGCAGCACCGCAGGCAGGACGAACACCGGGGAGCTGTTTTTT.

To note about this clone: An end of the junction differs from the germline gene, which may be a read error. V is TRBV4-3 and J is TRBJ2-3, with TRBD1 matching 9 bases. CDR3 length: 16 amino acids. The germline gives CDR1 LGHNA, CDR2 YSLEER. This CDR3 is CASSLTGGSATNTQYF. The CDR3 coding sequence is TGCGCCAGCAGCCTCACAGGGGGCTCGGCCACAAATACGCAGTATTTT.

This CDR3 reads CASSPPGPGANVLTF. CDR3 nucleotide sequence: TGTGCCAGCAGCCCTCCAGGACCTGGGGCCAACGTCCTGACTTTC. This chain joins TRBV11-2 and TRBJ2-6; D gene ambiguous. The CDR3 has 15 residues. With 5 bases removed from V and 2 bases from J, the gap between germline ends came to 10 bases. Germline loops: CDR1 SGHAT, CDR2 FQNNGV. The full variable domain, with the rest looked up from reference TRBV11-2 and TRBJ2-6, is EAGVAQSPRYKIIEKRQSVAFWCNPISGHATLYWYQQILGQGPKLLIQFQNNGVVDDSQLPKDRFSAERLKGVDSTLKIQPAKLEDSAVYLCASSPPGPGANVLTFGAGSRLTVL.

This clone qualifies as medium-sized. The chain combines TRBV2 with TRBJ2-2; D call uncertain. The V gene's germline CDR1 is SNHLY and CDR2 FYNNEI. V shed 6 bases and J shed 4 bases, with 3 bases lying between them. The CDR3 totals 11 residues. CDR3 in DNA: TGTGCCAGCAGAAGCACCGGGGAGCTGTTTTTT. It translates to CASRSTGELFF. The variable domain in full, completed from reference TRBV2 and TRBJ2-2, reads EPEVTQTPSHQVTQMGQEVILRCVPISNHLYFYWYRQILGQKVEFLVSFYNNEISEKSEIFDDQFSVERPDGSNFTLKIRSTKLEDSAMYFCASRSTGELFFGEGSRLTVL.

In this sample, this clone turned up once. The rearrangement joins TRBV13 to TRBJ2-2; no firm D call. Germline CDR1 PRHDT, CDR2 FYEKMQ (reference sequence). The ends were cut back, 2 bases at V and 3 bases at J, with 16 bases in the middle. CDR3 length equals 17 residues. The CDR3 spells CASSLISFYGDTGELFF. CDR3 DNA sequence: TGTGCCAGCAGCTTAATTTCGTTCTACGGAGACACCGGGGAGCTGTTTTTT.

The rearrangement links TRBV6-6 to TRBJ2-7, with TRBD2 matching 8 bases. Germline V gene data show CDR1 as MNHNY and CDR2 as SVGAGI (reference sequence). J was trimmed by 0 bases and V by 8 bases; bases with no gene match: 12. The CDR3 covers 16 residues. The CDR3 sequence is CASSGGPSSLSYEQYF. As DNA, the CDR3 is TGTGCCAGCTCGGGGGGGCCTAGCTCCCTCTCCTACGAGCAGTACTTC.

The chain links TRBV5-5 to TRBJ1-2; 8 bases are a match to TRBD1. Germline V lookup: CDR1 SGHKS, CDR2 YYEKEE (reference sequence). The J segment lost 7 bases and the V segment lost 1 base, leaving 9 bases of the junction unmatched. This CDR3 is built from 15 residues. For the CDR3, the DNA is TGTGCCAGCAGCTTGTCTTGGACAGGGACATCTGGCTACACCTTC. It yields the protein CASSLSWTGTSGYTF.

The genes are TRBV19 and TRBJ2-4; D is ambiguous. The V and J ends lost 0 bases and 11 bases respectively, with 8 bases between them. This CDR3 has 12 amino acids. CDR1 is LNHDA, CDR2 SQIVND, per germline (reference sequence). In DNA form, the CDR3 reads TGTGCCAGTAGTATAGACGAGTGGGTTCAGTACTTC. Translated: CASSIDEWVQYF.

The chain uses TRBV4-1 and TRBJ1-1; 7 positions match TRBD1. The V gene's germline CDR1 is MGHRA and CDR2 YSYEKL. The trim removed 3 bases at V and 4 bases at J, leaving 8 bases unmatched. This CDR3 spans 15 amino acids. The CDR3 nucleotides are TGCGCCAGCAGCCAGGATTTCGGGACAGTCACTGAAGCTTTCTTT. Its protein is CASSQDFGTVTEAFF.

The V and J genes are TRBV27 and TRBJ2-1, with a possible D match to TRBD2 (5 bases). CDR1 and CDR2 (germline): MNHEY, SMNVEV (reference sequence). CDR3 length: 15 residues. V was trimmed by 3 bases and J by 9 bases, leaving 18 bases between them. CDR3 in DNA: TGTGCCAGCAGTTTCCTAGCCGGCCTGCAGAGTGAGCAGTTCTTC. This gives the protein CASSFLAGLQSEQFF.

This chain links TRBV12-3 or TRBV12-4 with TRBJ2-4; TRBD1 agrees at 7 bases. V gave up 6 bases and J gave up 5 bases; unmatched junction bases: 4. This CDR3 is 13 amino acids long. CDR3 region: CASRTGTENIQYF. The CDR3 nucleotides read TGTGCCAGCAGAACCGGGACAGAAAACATTCAGTACTTC.

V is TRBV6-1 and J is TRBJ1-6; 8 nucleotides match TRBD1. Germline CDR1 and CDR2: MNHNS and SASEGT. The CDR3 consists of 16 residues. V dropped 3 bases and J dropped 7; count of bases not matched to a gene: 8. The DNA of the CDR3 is TGTGCCAGCAGTGATCTGACAGGGGCTGGCAATTCACCCCTCCACTTT. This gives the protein CASSDLTGAGNSPLHF.

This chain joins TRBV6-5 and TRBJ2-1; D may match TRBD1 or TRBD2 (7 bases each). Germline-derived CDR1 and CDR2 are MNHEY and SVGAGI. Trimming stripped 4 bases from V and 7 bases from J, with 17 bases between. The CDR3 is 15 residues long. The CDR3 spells CASSSGQRGGNEQFF. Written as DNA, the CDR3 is TGTGCCAGCAGTTCGGGACAGAGGGGGGGGAATGAGCAGTTCTTC.

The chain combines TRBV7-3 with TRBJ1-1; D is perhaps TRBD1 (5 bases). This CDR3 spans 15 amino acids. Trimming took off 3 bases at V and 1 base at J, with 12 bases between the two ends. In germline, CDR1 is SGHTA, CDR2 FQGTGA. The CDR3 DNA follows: TGTGCCAGCAGCTTGTCGCCAGGGACGAACACTGAAGCTTTCTTT. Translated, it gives CASSLSPGTNTEAFF.

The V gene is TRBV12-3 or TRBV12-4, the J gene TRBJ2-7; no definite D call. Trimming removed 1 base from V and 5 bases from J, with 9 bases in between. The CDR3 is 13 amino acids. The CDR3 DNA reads TGTGCCAGCAGTTTAGTTGGGTTCAACGAGCAGTACGTC. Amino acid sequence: CASSLVGFNEQYV.

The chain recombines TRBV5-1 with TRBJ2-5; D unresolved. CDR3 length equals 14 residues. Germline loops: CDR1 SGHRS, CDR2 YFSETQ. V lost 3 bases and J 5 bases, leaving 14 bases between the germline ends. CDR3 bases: TGCGCCAGCAGCTCCTGGGGTGGCGCCGAGACCCAGTACTTC. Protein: CASSSWGGAETQYF.

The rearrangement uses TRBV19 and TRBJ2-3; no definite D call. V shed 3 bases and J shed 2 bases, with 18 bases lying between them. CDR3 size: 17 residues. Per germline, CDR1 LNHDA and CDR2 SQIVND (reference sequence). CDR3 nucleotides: TGTGCCAGTAGTATTCAGCTTCAAAACCCCTACACAGATACGCAGTATTTT. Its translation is CASSIQLQNPYTDTQYF. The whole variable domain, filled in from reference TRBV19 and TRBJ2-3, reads DGGITQSPKYLFRKEGQNVTLSCEQNLNHDAMYWYRQDPGQGLRLIYYSQIVNDFQKGDIAEGYSVSREKKESFPLTVTSAQKNPTAFYLCASSIQLQNPYTDTQYFGPGTRLTVL.

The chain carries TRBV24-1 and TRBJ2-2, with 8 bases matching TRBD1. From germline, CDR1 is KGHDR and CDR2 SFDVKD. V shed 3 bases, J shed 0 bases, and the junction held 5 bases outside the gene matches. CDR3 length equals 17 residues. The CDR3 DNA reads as TGTGCCACCAGTGATATCGGACAGGGCGCGAACACCGGGGAGCTGTTTTTT. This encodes CATSDIGQGANTGELFF.

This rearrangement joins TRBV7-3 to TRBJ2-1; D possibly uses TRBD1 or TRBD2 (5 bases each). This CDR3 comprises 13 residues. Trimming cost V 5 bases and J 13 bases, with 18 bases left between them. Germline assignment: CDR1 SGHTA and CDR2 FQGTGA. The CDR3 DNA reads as TGTGCCAGCAGCCCCCACGTGCCCGGGGCACAGTTCTTC. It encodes CASSPHVPGAQFF.

The CDR3 reads CASNPNSISYNEQFF. DNA for the CDR3: TGTGCCAGCAATCCTAACAGCATTTCCTACAATGAGCAGTTCTTC. The V gene is TRBV28, the J gene TRBJ2-1, with D unresolved. The CDR3 extends over 15 amino acids. Per germline, CDR1 MDHEN and CDR2 SYDVKM. V dropped 7 bases and J dropped 1 base, with 14 bases sitting between them.

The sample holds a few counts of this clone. The CDR3 nucleotides are TGTGCCAGCAGCTTAGCCACAAGCTCCTACAATGAGCAGTTCTTC. This encodes CASSLATSSYNEQFF. The chain is built from TRBV7-2 and TRBJ2-1, with no clear D. The CDR3 contains 15 residues. V gave up 0 bases and J gave up 0 bases, with 6 bases separating them. In germline, CDR1 is SGHTA, CDR2 FQGNSA.

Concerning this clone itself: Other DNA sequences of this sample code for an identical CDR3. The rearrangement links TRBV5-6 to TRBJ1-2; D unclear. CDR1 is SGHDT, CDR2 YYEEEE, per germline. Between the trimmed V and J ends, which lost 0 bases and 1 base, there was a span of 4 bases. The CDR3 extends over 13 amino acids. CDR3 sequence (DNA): TGTGCCAGCAGCTTGGCCGGTAACTATGGCTACACCTTC. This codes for CASSLAGNYGYTF.

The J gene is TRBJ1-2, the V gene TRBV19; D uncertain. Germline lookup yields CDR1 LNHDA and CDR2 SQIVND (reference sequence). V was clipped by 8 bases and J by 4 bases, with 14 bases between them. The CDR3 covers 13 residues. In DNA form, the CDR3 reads TGTGCCAGTCTGGTTAAAACGGGCTATGGCTACACCTTC. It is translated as CASLVKTGYGYTF.